The 4 T cell receptor beta chains below come from one sample, sequenced in a study of PD-1 blockade in classical Hodgkin lymphoma. Here immunoSEQ multiplex PCR was the method, and the copy in TCRdb shows in-frame clones only, minus some. The profile shows around 58,000 clones, more than 90% of them singletons. Relapse was seen in all patients after autologous stem cell transplantation, and brentuximab vedotin exposure was variable. The input for sequencing was peripheral blood mononuclear cells (PBMCs), taken at baseline. The receptors derive from a human donor with classical Hodgkin lymphoma.

This clone was seen once. The chain joins TRBV5-4 to TRBJ1-2, with a possible D match to TRBD1 (5 bases). The germline gives CDR1 SGHNT, CDR2 YYREEE (reference sequence). The CDR3 is made up of 14 amino acids. Between the trimmed V and J ends, which lost 5 bases and 0 bases, there was a span of 11 bases. CDR3 sequence (DNA): TGTGCCAGCAGTGTGCAGGGCGCTAACTATGGCTACACCTTC. Translated, it gives CASSVQGANYGYTF. Combining the CDR3 with reference TRBV5-4 and TRBJ1-2 gives the whole variable domain ETGVTQSPTHLIKTRGQQVTLRCSSQSGHNTVSWYQQALGQGPQFIFQYYREEENGRGNFPPRFSGLQFPNYSSELNVNALELDDSALYLCASSVQGANYGYTFGSGTRLTVV.

The rearrangement links TRBV4-1 to TRBJ2-1, with no clear D. V shed 1 base and J shed 3 bases, with 10 bases lying between them. This CDR3 is 15 amino acids long. Germline CDR1 reads MGHRA; CDR2 reads YSYEKL. The CDR3: CASSQVPDLYNEQFF. The CDR3 coding sequence is TGCGCCAGCAGCCAAGTCCCCGACCTCTACAATGAGCAGTTCTTC.

The J gene is TRBJ1-5, the V gene TRBV6-6, with 8 positions matching TRBD1. V was pared by 6 bases and J by 4 bases, with 8 bases of the junction left unmatched. CDR3 size: 15 residues. Germline V gives CDR1 MNHNY, CDR2 SVGAGI (reference sequence). The chain's CDR3 is CASRAGGFGNQPQHF. CDR3 DNA: TGTGCCAGCAGGGCAGGGGGCTTTGGTAATCAGCCCCAGCATTTT.

This rearrangement joins TRBV7-6 to TRBJ2-3; D call uncertain. CDR1 SGHVS and CDR2 FNYEAQ come from the germline V gene. V was shortened by 1 base and J by 6 bases, with 5 bases between the two germline ends. The CDR3 runs to 12 residues. CDR3 residues: CASSLDGDTQYF. The CDR3 DNA reads as TGTGCCAGCAGCTTAGACGGGGATACGCAGTATTTT.